The entry below gives a single T cell receptor beta chain sequence along with its context. Trimming pared 2 bases from V and 1 base from J, leaving 5 bases between. Germline V gene sequence: CDR1 KGHSH, CDR2 LQKENI. This CDR3 is built from 13 residues. This record comes from a study of blood T cell repertoires in COVID-19. At the level of the study: Samples taken during acute and convalescent COVID-19 were collected in the United States, Italy and Spain.

The protocol was immunoSEQ multiplex PCR, while the TCRdb copy is restricted to in-frame clones and leaves out a portion. The data show about 160,000 clones, 60% to 85% seen once. The chain employs TRBV18 and TRBJ1-2; unclear D gene. Sequenced input: peripheral blood. The origin of this receptor is a man between 60 and 70 years old with acute or convalescent COVID-19. Here the CDR3 reads CASSPADNYGYTF. The CDR3 DNA is TGTGCCAGCTCACCAGCAGATAACTATGGCTACACCTTC. The full variable domain, its missing parts supplied by reference TRBV18 and TRBJ1-2, is NAGVMQNPRHLVRRRGQEARLRCSPMKGHSHVYWYRQLPEEGLKFMVYLQKENIIDESGMPKERFSAEFPKEGPSILRIQQVVRGDSAAYFCASSPADNYGYTFGSGTRLTVV.